This T cell receptor beta chain came from a study of cytomegalovirus exposure and HLA in healthy donors. This CDR3 has 15 amino acids. The germline CDR1 and CDR2 sequences are SGDLS and YYNGEE. V shed 4 bases and J shed 2 bases, with 14 bases lying between them. The donors were members of the approximately 130-subject validation cohort (separate from the approximately 670-subject first cohort). Profiling relied on immunoSEQ multiplex PCR, and the TCRdb table lists in-frame clones only, not all of them. The sample contains 100,000 to 150,000 clones, around 94% of which appear only once. Material: PBMCs. The clonotype originates from a woman between 18 and 29 years old in good health and CMV-seronegative. The chain carries TRBV9 and TRBJ2-3; perhaps TRBD2 as D (6 bases). CDR3 residues: CASSSPSDPTDTQYF. The CDR3 coding sequence is TGTGCCAGCAGCTCCCCTAGCGACCCCACAGATACGCAGTATTTT.